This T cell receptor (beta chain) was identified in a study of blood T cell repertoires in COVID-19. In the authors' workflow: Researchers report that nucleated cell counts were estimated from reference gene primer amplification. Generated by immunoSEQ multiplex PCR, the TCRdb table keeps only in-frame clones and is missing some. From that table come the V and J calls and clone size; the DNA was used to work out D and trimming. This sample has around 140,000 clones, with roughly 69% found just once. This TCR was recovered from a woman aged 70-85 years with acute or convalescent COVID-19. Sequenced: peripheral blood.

The CDR3 DNA is TGTGCCAGCAGCGCCGCAGGGTTTTCGTCCTACAATGAGCAGTTCTTC. It translates to CASSAAGFSSYNEQFF. The chain recombines TRBV7-8 with TRBJ2-1, with D perhaps matching TRBD1 (5 bases). CDR1 is SGHVS, CDR2 FQNEAQ, per germline. CDR3 length: 16 amino acids. Trimming removed 5 bases from V and 1 base from J, with 15 bases in between.